This T cell receptor (beta chain) is from a study of T cell clones after liver transplantation. This clone appeared a few times. Germline CDR1 is MNHEY and CDR2 is SMNVEV (reference sequence). The V end was cut by 6 bases, the J end by 4 bases, with 12 bases between. This CDR3 contains 13 residues. TCRdb keeps only in-frame clones here, not all; method: immunoSEQ multiplex PCR. This table holds roughly 100,000 clones, 75% to 85% found once. The J gene is TRBJ1-2, the V gene TRBV27; possible D gene TRBD1, 5 bases. The source material was CD4+ T cells from blood, sampled before liver transplant. This sequence was found in a human donor who received a liver transplant. The CDR3 nucleotides are TGTGCCAGCAGCAGGGACGGGGCCTATGGCTACACCTTC. It yields the protein CASSRDGAYGYTF.